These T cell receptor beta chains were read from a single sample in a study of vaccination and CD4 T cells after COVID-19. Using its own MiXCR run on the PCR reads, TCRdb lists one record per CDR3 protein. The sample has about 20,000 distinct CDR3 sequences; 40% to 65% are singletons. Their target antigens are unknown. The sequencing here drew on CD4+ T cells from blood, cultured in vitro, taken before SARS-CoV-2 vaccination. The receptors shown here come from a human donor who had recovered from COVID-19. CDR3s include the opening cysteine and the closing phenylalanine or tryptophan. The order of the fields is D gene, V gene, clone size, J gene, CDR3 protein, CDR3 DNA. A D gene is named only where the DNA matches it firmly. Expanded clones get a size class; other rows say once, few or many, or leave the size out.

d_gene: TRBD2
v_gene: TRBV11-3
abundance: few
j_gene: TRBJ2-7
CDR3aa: CASTHRGGPRWHEQYF
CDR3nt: TGTGCCAGCACCCACCGGGGAGGGCCGAGGTGGCACGAGCAGTACTTC

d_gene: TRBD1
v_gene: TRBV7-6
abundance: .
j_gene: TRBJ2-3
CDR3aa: CASSLGSGQARSMDTQYF
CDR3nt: TGTGCCAGCAGCTTAGGGTCGGGACAGGCCCGAAGTATGGATACGCAGTATTTT

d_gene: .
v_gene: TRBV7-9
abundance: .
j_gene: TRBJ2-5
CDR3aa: CASSPRGDGFQETQYF
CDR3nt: TGTGCCAGCAGCCCCCGTGGCGACGGGTTCCAAGAGACCCAGTACTTC

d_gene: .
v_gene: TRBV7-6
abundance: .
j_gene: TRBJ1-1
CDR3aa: CASSLAITGNTEAFF
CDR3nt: TGTGCCAGCAGCTTAGCCATTACGGGGAACACTGAAGCTTTCTTT

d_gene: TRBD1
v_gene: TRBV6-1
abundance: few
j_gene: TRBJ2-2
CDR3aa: CASSLTGDTGELFF
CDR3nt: TGTGCCAGCAGCCTAACAGGGGACACCGGGGAGCTGTTTTTT

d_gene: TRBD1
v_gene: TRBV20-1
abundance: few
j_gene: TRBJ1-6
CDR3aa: CSAVGQGDNSPLHF
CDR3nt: TGCAGTGCCGTTGGACAGGGGGATAATTCACCCCTCCACTTT

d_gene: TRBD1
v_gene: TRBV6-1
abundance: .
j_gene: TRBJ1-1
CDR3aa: CAGSPGGMNTEAFF
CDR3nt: TGTGCAGGGTCCCCAGGGGGAATGAACACTGAAGCTTTCTTT

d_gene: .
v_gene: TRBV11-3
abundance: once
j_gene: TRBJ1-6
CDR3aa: CASSQMTGPGNNSPLHF
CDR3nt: TGTGCCAGCAGTCAAATGACGGGGCCCGGTAATAATTCACCCCTCCACTTT

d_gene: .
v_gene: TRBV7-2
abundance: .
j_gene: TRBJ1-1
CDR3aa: CASSLDGPGGNTEAFF
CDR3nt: TGTGCCAGCAGCTTAGATGGGCCGGGGGGAAACACTGAAGCTTTCTTT

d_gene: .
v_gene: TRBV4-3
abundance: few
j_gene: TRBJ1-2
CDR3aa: CASSPQVANYGYTF
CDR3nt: TGCGCCAGCAGCCCGCAGGTTGCTAACTATGGCTACACCTTC

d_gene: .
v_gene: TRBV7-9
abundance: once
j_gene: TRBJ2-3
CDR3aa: CASSLGPSTDTQYF
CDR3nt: TGCGCCAGCAGCTTGGGGCCGAGCACAGATACGCAGTATTTT

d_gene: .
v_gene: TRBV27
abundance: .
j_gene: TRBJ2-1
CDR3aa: CASSLSWQFHNEQFF
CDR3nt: TGTGCCAGCAGTTTATCGTGGCAATTCCACAATGAGCAGTTCTTC

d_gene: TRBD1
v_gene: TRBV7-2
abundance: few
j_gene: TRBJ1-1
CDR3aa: CASSQEGQGAEAFF
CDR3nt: TGTGCCAGCAGCCAAGAGGGACAGGGAGCTGAAGCTTTCTTT

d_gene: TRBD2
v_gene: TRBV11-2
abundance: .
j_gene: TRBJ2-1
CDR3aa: CASSPTLAGGSYNEQFF
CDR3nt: TGTGCCAGCAGCCCGACCCTAGCGGGAGGGTCCTACAATGAGCAGTTCTTC

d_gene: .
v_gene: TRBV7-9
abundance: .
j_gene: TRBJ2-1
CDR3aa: CASSLLRGSYNEQFF
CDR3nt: TGTGCCAGCAGCTTATTGCGGGGCTCCTACAATGAGCAGTTCTTC

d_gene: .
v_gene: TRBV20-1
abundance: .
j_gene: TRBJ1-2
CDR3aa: CSASSMVNYGYTF
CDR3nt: TGCAGTGCTAGTTCCATGGTTAACTATGGCTACACCTTC

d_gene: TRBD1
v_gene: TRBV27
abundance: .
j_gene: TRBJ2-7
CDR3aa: CARRDRYYEQYF
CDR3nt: TGTGCCCGCCGGGACAGGTACTACGAGCAGTACTTC

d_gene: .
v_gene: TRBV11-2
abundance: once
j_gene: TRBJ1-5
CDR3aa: CASSLASGDNQPQHF
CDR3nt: TGTGCCAGCAGCTTAGCGTCAGGGGACAATCAGCCCCAGCATTTT

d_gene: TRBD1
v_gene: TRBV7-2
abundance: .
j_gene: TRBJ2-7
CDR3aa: CASSLGGTGYEQYF
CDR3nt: TGTGCCAGCAGCTTAGGCGGGACAGGCTACGAGCAGTACTTC

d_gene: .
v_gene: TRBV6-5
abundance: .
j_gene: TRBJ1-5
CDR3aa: CASSYSNNQPQHF
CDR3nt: TGTGCCAGCAGTTACTCGAACAATCAGCCCCAGCATTTT

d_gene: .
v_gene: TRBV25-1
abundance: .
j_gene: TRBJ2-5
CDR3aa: CASSLHRDQGTQYF
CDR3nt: TGTGCCAGCAGTCTTCACCGCGATCAGGGGACCCAGTACTTC

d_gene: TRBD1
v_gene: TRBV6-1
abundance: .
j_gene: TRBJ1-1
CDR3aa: CASVQSGGRAEAFF
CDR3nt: TGTGCCAGTGTTCAATCAGGGGGGAGGGCGGAAGCTTTCTTT

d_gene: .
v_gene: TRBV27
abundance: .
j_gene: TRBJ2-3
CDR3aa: CASSLGVTDTQYF
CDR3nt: TGTGCCAGCAGTTTGGGGGTCACAGATACGCAGTATTTT

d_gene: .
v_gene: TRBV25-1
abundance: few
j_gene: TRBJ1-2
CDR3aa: CASSDGPPIYGYTF
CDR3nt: TGTGCCAGCAGTGACGGTCCCCCCATATATGGCTACACCTTC

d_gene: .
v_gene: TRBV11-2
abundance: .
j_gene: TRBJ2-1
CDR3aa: CASSLVSSYNEQFF
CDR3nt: TGTGCCAGCAGCTTAGTGAGTTCCTACAATGAGCAGTTCTTC

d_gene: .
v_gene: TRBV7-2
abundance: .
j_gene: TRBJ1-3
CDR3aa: CASSLGPRSSGNTIYF
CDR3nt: TGTGCCAGCAGCTTAGGTCCCCGGAGCTCTGGAAACACCATATATTTT

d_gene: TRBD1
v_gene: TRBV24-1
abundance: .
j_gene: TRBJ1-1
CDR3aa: CATSDGGTGTEAFF
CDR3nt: TGTGCCACCAGTGATGGAGGGACAGGGACTGAAGCTTTCTTT

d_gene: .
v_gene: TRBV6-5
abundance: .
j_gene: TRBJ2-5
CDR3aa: CASSSGGRGGETQYF
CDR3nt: TGTGCCAGCAGTTCCGGGGGCAGGGGTGGAGAGACCCAGTACTTC

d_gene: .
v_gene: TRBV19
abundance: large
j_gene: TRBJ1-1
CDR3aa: CASSIVGDTEAFF
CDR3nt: TGTGCCAGTAGTATAGTAGGCGACACTGAAGCTTTCTTT

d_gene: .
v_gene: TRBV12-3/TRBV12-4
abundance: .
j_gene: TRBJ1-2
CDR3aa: CASSFIRGGGYTF
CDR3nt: TGTGCCAGCAGTTTCATCAGGGGAGGCGGCTACACCTTC

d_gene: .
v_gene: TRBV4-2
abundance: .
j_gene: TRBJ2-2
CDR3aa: CASSHRNTGELFF
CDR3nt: TGTGCCAGCAGCCACCGGAACACCGGGGAGCTGTTTTTT

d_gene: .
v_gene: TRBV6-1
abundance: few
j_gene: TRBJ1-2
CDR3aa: CASSDQGFGGYTF
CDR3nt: TGTGCCAGCAGTGACCAGGGATTCGGCGGCTACACCTTC